A single sample gave rise to the 9 T cell receptor beta chains below, sequenced in a study of T cell repertoires in cytomegalovirus infection (dated by TCRdb to about 2019). In the paper's terms, the treatment or condition label means: in vitro stimulation with specific CMV peptide epitopes to enrich CMV-specific T cells. The sequencing machine was an Illumina HiSeq 1500. TCRdb itself trimmed the public reads at Q25 with fastp, ran MiXCR and retained productive beta chains. When rows share a CDR3 protein, they turn into one entry using the most common DNA and genes. The sample includes about 160,000 distinct CDR3 sequences, with roughly 20% observed a single time. Jointly, the top ten make up more than 25% of the sample. These TCRs' antigens remain unknown. The input for sequencing was CD8+ T cells from cultured PBMCs, taken from culture after CMV antigen stimulation. The receptors originated from a human donor in good health (CMV status not recorded). Some clones in this sample may be carry-over from other donors' samples.

This chain joins TRBV5-6 and TRBJ2-5, with D perhaps matching TRBD2 (5 bases). V lost 2 bases and J lost 4, with 12 bases in between. The CDR3 runs 14 residues. Germline V gene sequence: CDR1 SGHDT, CDR2 YYEEEE. Written as DNA, the CDR3 is TGTGCCAGCAGCTTTTGGACTGGCCCAGAGACCCAGTACTTC. As protein: CASSFWTGPETQYF.

V and J are TRBV4-3 and TRBJ2-7; the D call may be TRBD1 or TRBD2 (5 bases each). Germline V lookup: CDR1 LGHNA, CDR2 YSLEER. The CDR3 has 14 amino acids. Deletions cut 3 bases from V and 3 bases from J, with 12 bases between. CDR3 DNA sequence: TGCGCCAGCAGCCAGGAAGGGACGGTCTACGAGCAGTACTTC. This codes for CASSQEGTVYEQYF.

Only a few counts were recorded for this clonotype. This chain joins TRBV6-2 or TRBV6-3 and TRBJ1-1; D not resolved. The V gene's germline CDR1 is MNHEY and CDR2 SVGEGT. This CDR3 contains 16 residues. The V end was cut by 4 bases, the J end by 6 bases, with 21 bases between. Here the CDR3 reads CASSSGPSVVYAEAFF. The CDR3 DNA sequence: TGTGCCAGCAGTTCCGGGCCGTCTGTCGTCTACGCTGAAGCTTTCTTT.

This clonotype was counted between two and nine times. This chain uses TRBV11-2 with TRBJ1-2; D gene ambiguous. V was clipped by 5 bases and J by 6 bases, with 16 bases between them. The length of the CDR3 is 14 residues. From germline, CDR1 is SGHAT and CDR2 FQNNGV. The CDR3 DNA reads as TGTGCCAGCAGCCCCGCGCGGGATGGAAATGGCTACACCTTC. Translation gives CASSPARDGNGYTF.

This clonotype was found a few times. The V gene is TRBV7-2, the J gene TRBJ2-3; TRBD2 might be the D (5 bases). Germline-derived CDR1 and CDR2 are SGHTA and FQGNSA. The V end was cut by 1 base, the J end by 2 bases, with 13 bases between. The CDR3 is 16 amino acids. The chain's CDR3 is CASSLVAGMYTDTQYF. In nucleotides, the CDR3 is TGTGCCAGCAGCTTAGTGGCCGGGATGTACACAGATACGCAGTATTTT. Based on the CDR3 plus reference TRBV7-2 and TRBJ2-3, the full variable domain is GAGVSQSPSNKVTEKGKDVELRCDPISGHTALYWYRQSLGQGLEFLIYFQGNSAPDKSGLPSDRFSAERTGGSVSTLTIQRTQQEDSAVYLCASSLVAGMYTDTQYFGPGTRLTVL.

The chain combines TRBV27 with TRBJ2-3, with a weak D call TRBD1 (5 bases). The V end lost 0 bases, the J end lost 2 bases, and 18 bases lay between the germline ends. Germline V gene lookup returns CDR1 MNHEY and CDR2 SMNVEV (reference sequence). There are 18 residues in the CDR3. CDR3 sequence: CASSLSWGERTFTDTQYF. For the CDR3, the DNA is TGTGCCAGCAGTTTATCCTGGGGCGAAAGGACCTTCACAGATACGCAGTATTTT.

The sample holds many counts of this clonotype. The rearrangement uses TRBV7-2 and TRBJ2-4; maybe TRBD1 (6 bases). The CDR3 consists of 19 residues. Germline CDR1 SGHTA, CDR2 FQGNSA. Trimming pared 5 bases from V and 0 bases from J, leaving 23 bases between. The CDR3 DNA is TGTGCCAGCAGCGTTACAGGGTTGTGGGTGGATGCAGCCAAAAACATTCAGTACTTC. Translating it yields CASSVTGLWVDAAKNIQYF.

CDR3 loop: CASSEFEGGGGYGYTF. CDR3 bases: TGTGCCAGCAGTGAATTCGAGGGGGGAGGGGGGTATGGCTACACCTTC. The V gene is TRBV12-3 or TRBV12-4, the J gene TRBJ1-2; D possibly corresponds to TRBD1 (6 bases). The ends were cut back, 5 bases at V and 5 bases at J, with 21 bases in the middle. The CDR3 is 16 residues long.

The chain links TRBV12-3 or TRBV12-4 to TRBJ1-2, with D tentatively TRBD1 (6 bases). The CDR3 sequence is 15 residues long. V lost 5 bases, J lost 3 bases, and 16 bases lay in between. The CDR3 sequence: CASSGTGHPYYGYTF. The CDR3 DNA is TGTGCCAGCAGTGGCACGGGACATCCTTACTATGGCTACACCTTC.